The 18 T cell receptor beta chains below come from one sample, sequenced in a study of T-cell memory formation after mild COVID-19. Each CDR3 protein is one row after TCRdb ran MiXCR on the 5' RACE reads. In the table there are over 250,000 distinct CDR3 sequences, 15% to 20% of which are singletons. Specimen: PBMCs or a T cell subset sorted from them (not recorded which). All receptors come from a man between 18 and 35 years old who had mild COVID-19 (a few samples of this study predate the infection). Cell type and time point are not known.

This clonotype was recorded many times. The rearrangement joins TRBV12-3 or TRBV12-4 to TRBJ1-2; D is ambiguous. This CDR3 region has 11 residues. The V and J ends lost 6 bases and 7 bases respectively, with 9 bases between them. CDR3 nucleotide sequence: TGTGCCAGCAGCTCACTCAGTGGCTACACCTTC. Translated, it gives CASSSLSGYTF.

This clonotype has just a few counts. The CDR3 nucleotides are TGTGCCAGCGCCCGACAGGATGGGAACACTGAAGCTTTCTTT. Amino acids: CASARQDGNTEAFF. The chain has TRBV18 and TRBJ1-1, with TRBD1 as a possible D gene (6 bases). Deletions cut 8 bases from V and 1 base from J, with 14 bases between. The CDR3 is made up of 14 amino acids. Germline CDR1 reads KGHSH; CDR2 reads LQKENI.

This chain connects TRBV24-1 to TRBJ2-2; 8 bases fit TRBD2. Trimming took 4 bases from V and 6 from J; bases not matched to a gene: 3. The length of the CDR3 is 14 residues. Looked up from germline, CDR1 is KGHDR and CDR2 is SFDVKD. CDR3 sequence: CATSDPGGPGELFF. The CDR3 DNA reads TGTGCCACCAGTGACCCGGGGGGGCCCGGGGAGCTGTTTTTT.

This clonotype was counted between two and nine times. This chain connects TRBV6-6 to TRBJ2-1; D gene unclear. The V and J ends lost 6 bases and 0 bases respectively, with 24 bases between them. The CDR3 loop spans 19 amino acids. Germline V lookup: CDR1 MNHNY, CDR2 SVGAGI (reference sequence). CDR3 amino acids: CASSPGPNPFSSSYNEQFF. The CDR3 region has the DNA TGTGCCAGCAGCCCCGGTCCCAACCCTTTCTCAAGCTCCTACAATGAGCAGTTCTTC.

The CDR3 sequence is CASSREMTGPNTGELFF. As DNA, the CDR3 is TGTGCCAGCAGTCGTGAGATGACGGGCCCGAACACCGGGGAGCTGTTTTTT. This chain links TRBV6-6 with TRBJ2-2; D unclear. Germline CDR1 MNHNY, CDR2 SVGAGI (reference sequence). The CDR3 length is 17 residues. Trimming removed 5 bases from V and 0 bases from J, with 16 bases in between.

The rearrangement links TRBV5-1 to TRBJ2-5, with TRBD1 matching 7 bases. The J segment lost 2 bases and the V segment lost 0 bases, leaving 4 bases of the junction unmatched. The CDR3 length is 15 residues. CDR1 SGHRS and CDR2 YFSETQ come from the germline V gene. The CDR3, as DNA: TGCGCCAGCAGCTTGGAAGGGGGCATTCAAGAGACCCAGTACTTC. It encodes CASSLEGGIQETQYF.

The chain employs TRBV7-8 and TRBJ2-3; D is perhaps TRBD2 (7 bases). The CDR3 is 14 amino acids. Germline assignment: CDR1 SGHVS and CDR2 FQNEAQ. With 5 bases removed from V and 3 bases from J, the gap between germline ends came to 12 bases. The CDR3 region is CASSPGGQTDTQYF. For the CDR3, the DNA is TGTGCCAGCAGCCCGGGAGGACAGACAGATACGCAGTATTTT.

The V and J genes are TRBV7-2 and TRBJ1-3; D may be TRBD1 (6 bases). The CDR3 consists of 15 residues. The V gene lost 3 bases and the J gene lost 0 bases, with 9 bases spanning the gap. CDR1 SGHTA and CDR2 FQGNSA come from the germline V gene. As DNA, the CDR3 is TGTGCCAGCAGCTTCGACAGGTTCTCTGGAAACACCATATATTTT. It yields the protein CASSFDRFSGNTIYF.

This clonotype was counted a few times. CDR3 protein: CASSYRWGNYEQYF. The CDR3, as DNA: TGTGCCAGCAGTTACAGGTGGGGGAACTACGAGCAGTACTTC. The chain is built from TRBV6-5 and TRBJ2-7; D tentatively fits TRBD1 or TRBD2 (5 bases each). This CDR3 comprises 14 residues. CDR1 is MNHEY, CDR2 SVGAGI, per germline. Trimming pared 2 bases from V and 3 bases from J, leaving 11 bases between.

The CDR3 coding sequence is TGTGCCAGCAGTTTATTGGCCACCGGGGAGCTGTTTTTT. It translates to CASSLLATGELFF. The V gene is TRBV12-3 or TRBV12-4, the J gene TRBJ2-2; D not resolved. The CDR3 totals 13 residues. V was clipped by 2 bases and J by 4 bases, with 5 bases between them.

This sequence joins TRBV29-1 and TRBJ2-4, with a tentative D call TRBD1 (6 bases). Trimming stripped 3 bases from V and 0 bases from J, with 15 bases between. Germline CDR1 is SQVTM and CDR2 is ANQGSEA. The CDR3 length is 16 residues. In DNA, the CDR3 is TGCAGCGTTGATCCCGACAGGACACTAGCCAAAAACATTCAGTACTTC. Amino acids: CSVDPDRTLAKNIQYF.

The J gene is TRBJ2-1, the V gene TRBV20-1; 10 nucleotides align to TRBD1. Germline values: CDR1 DFQATT, CDR2 SNEGSKA (reference sequence). J lost 10 bases, V lost 6 bases, and 12 bases had no gene match. This CDR3 region has 14 residues. The CDR3 spells CSAFLGTGVIEQFF. CDR3 nucleotides: TGCAGTGCATTTCTCGGGACAGGGGTTATAGAGCAGTTCTTC.

The chain links TRBV7-9 to TRBJ1-1, with D uncertain. Germline lookup yields CDR1 SEHNR and CDR2 FQNEAQ (reference sequence). V was shortened by 5 bases and J by 7 bases, with 8 bases between the two germline ends. There are 11 residues in the CDR3. CDR3 DNA: TGTGCCAGCAGCCCCGCCTTTGAAGCTTTCTTT. Translation gives CASSPAFEAFF.

This clonotype was counted only a few times. The V call is TRBV25-1, the J call TRBJ2-3; unclear D gene. Per the germline V gene, CDR1 is MGHDK and CDR2 is SYGVNS. The CDR3 is 13 residues long. V lost 4 bases to trimming and J lost 6 bases, with 11 bases between them. CDR3 DNA sequence: TGTGCCAGCAGTGGGTGGGTGGGGGATACGCAGTATTTT. Its protein product is CASSGWVGDTQYF.

This clonotype has only a few counts. The chain recombines TRBV12-3 or TRBV12-4 with TRBJ2-2; 10 positions agree with TRBD2. The length of the CDR3 is 15 residues. The trim removed 6 bases at V and 5 bases at J, leaving 6 bases unmatched. CDR3 DNA: TGTGCCAGCAGAAGAACTAGCGGGGAAACCGGGGAGCTGTTTTTT. Translated, it gives CASRRTSGETGELFF.

This rearrangement joins TRBV28 to TRBJ1-5, with a weak D call TRBD1 (5 bases). The V and J ends lost 2 bases and 7 bases respectively, with 12 bases between them. Germline lookup yields CDR1 MDHEN and CDR2 SYDVKM. The CDR3 covers 14 residues. The CDR3 sequence is CASSLRGAGQPQHF. The CDR3 coding sequence is TGTGCCAGCAGTTTAAGAGGGGCAGGACAGCCCCAGCATTTT.

The V call is TRBV21-1, the J call TRBJ2-7; the table's D gene call, TRBD2, was not cross checked with the DNA. TRBV21-1 is a listed pseudogene. The CDR3 has 12 residues. DNA of the CDR3: TGTGCCAGCAGCAGGGGAGAGTACGAGCAGTACGTC. As protein: CASSRGEYEQYV.

V gene TRBV20-1 combines with J gene TRBJ1-5, with D maybe TRBD1 (6 bases). This CDR3 has 12 residues. Germline V gene sequence: CDR1 DFQATT, CDR2 SNEGSKA (reference sequence). V was pared by 5 bases and J by 4 bases, with 9 bases between. CDR3 DNA: TGCAGTGCTGTCACAGGGAATCAGCCCCAGCATTTT. Translating gives CSAVTGNQPQHF.